The clone carrying this T cell receptor (beta chain) occurred once. Its target is not known. Patients aged 18 to 65 with hyperthyroidism were newly diagnosed, with duration under 2 months. The data stem from a study of T cells in Graves' hyperthyroidism and ophthalmopathy. General study points: Most expanded thyroid clonotypes above 0.001 also appeared in blood. Stable hyperthyroidism and ophthalmopathy were separated using 13 V-J signatures. Ophthalmopathy was model-predicted a median roughly 6.3 months pre-onset.

TCR beta CDR3 regions were amplified from RNA transcripts. With the HTBI primer set, the TCR CDR3 went through a first round of RT-PCR. TCRdb re-derived calls from the multiplex PCR reads in MiXCR, one entry per CDR3 protein. The sample lists about 720,000 distinct CDR3 sequences, around 20% occurring once. The V end was cut by 8 bases, the J end by 2 bases, with 18 bases between. Germline V lookup: CDR1 MGHDK, CDR2 SYGVNS. The CDR3 length is 15 residues. The chain carries TRBV25-1 and TRBJ1-2; tentative D call: TRBD1 (5 bases). The sequencing sample was made of blood. The receptor comes from a woman aged 45 to 65 with Graves' hyperthyroidism that later progressed to Graves' ophthalmopathy. CDR3 nucleotides: TGTGCCAGCGCCCCCCCAGGGCAAGAGAACTATGGCTACACCTTC. It encodes CASAPPGQENYGYTF.